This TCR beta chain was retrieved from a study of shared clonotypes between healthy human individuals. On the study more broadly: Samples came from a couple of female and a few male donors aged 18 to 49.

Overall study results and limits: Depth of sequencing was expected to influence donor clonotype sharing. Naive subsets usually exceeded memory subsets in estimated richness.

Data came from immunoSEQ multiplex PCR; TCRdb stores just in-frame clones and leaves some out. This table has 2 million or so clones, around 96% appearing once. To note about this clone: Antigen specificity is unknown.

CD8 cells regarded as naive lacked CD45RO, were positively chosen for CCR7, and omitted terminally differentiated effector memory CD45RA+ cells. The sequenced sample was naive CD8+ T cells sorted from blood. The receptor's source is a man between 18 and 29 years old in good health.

The CDR3, as DNA: TGCGCCAGCAGCCTCGGACTATGGGGTAATGAGCAGTTCTTC. Amino acids: CASSLGLWGNEQFF. This chain joins TRBV4-1 and TRBJ2-1, with D possibly matching TRBD2 (6 bases). The V gene's germline CDR1 is MGHRA and CDR2 YSYEKL. The V gene lost 4 bases and the J gene lost 7 bases, with 14 bases spanning the gap. CDR3 size: 14 residues.